The rows below give T cell receptor beta chains drawn from one sample of a study of T-cell memory formation after mild COVID-19. TCRdb passed the 5' RACE reads through MiXCR, listing each CDR3 protein once. The data show a few hundred thousand distinct CDR3 sequences, around 28% seen once. The specimen was PBMCs or a T cell subset sorted from them (not recorded which). The receptors come from an adult woman who had mild COVID-19 (a few samples of this study predate the infection). Cell type and time point are not known. Each CDR3 is given with its conserved first and last residue. The order of the fields is V gene, D gene, clone size, J gene, CDR3 protein, CDR3 DNA. A D gene is named only where the DNA matches it firmly. Not all rows give a size; the values are once, few, many and, for expanded clones, a class.

V: TRBV10-2
D: TRBD2
size: .
J: TRBJ2-5
CDR3: CASRRASGFQETQYF
DNA: TGCGCCAGCAGGAGAGCTAGCGGATTCCAAGAGACCCAGTACTTC

V: TRBV9
D: .
size: .
J: TRBJ1-2
CDR3: CASSVVPSNYGYTF
DNA: TGTGCCAGCAGCGTAGTTCCCAGTAACTATGGCTACACCTTC

V: TRBV9
D: .
size: .
J: TRBJ2-1
CDR3: CASRGDNEQFF
DNA: TGTGCCAGCAGGGGGGACAATGAGCAGTTCTTC

V: TRBV7-9
D: .
size: few
J: TRBJ2-3
CDR3: CASSSHTQYF
DNA: TGTGCCAGCAGTTCACATACGCAGTATTTT

V: TRBV10-2
D: TRBD1
size: .
J: TRBJ2-5
CDR3: CASRDRGPKETQYF
DNA: TGCGCCAGCAGGGACAGGGGCCCGAAAGAGACCCAGTACTTC

V: TRBV5-1
D: .
size: few
J: TRBJ2-7
CDR3: CASGAGWRDGEQYF
DNA: TGCGCCAGCGGCGCGGGGTGGAGGGACGGCGAGCAGTACTTC

V: TRBV6-5
D: TRBD1
size: .
J: TRBJ2-7
CDR3: CASSYSSTGGDYEQYF
DNA: TGTGCCAGCAGTTACTCCTCGACAGGGGGAGACTACGAGCAGTACTTC

V: TRBV5-4
D: .
size: .
J: TRBJ2-3
CDR3: CASTLSGATDTQYF
DNA: TGTGCCAGCACCTTAAGTGGGGCCACAGATACGCAGTATTTT

V: TRBV7-9
D: .
size: few
J: TRBJ1-4
CDR3: CASSLAASNWDEKLFF
DNA: TGTGCCAGCAGCTTAGCGGCTAGCAACTGGGATGAAAAACTGTTTTTT

V: TRBV12-3/TRBV12-4
D: .
size: .
J: TRBJ1-2
CDR3: CASSVNPRGYTF
DNA: TGTGCCAGCAGTGTGAACCCTAGGGGCTACACCTTC

V: TRBV5-1
D: .
size: few
J: TRBJ1-1
CDR3: CASRPPEQGGDTEAFF
DNA: TGCGCCAGCCGACCACCCGAACAGGGAGGTGACACTGAAGCTTTCTTT

V: TRBV24-1
D: TRBD1
size: few
J: TRBJ1-1
CDR3: CATSETGSTEAFF
DNA: TGTGCCACCAGTGAGACAGGGAGCACTGAAGCTTTCTTT

V: TRBV15
D: .
size: .
J: TRBJ1-1
CDR3: CATSRTTGFTEAFF
DNA: TGTGCCACCAGCAGAACGACAGGTTTCACTGAAGCTTTCTTT

V: TRBV28
D: .
size: many
J: TRBJ1-1
CDR3: CASSGTALNTEAFF
DNA: TGTGCCAGCAGTGGGACGGCATTGAACACTGAAGCTTTCTTT

V: TRBV11-3
D: TRBD2
size: few
J: TRBJ2-7
CDR3: CASSLGDYQSYEQYF
DNA: TGTGCCAGCAGCTTAGGGGACTACCAATCCTACGAGCAGTACTTC

V: TRBV23-1
D: .
size: .
J: TRBJ1-5
CDR3: CASNSYQPQHF
DNA: TGCGCCAGCAATTCATATCAGCCCCAGCATTTT

V: TRBV7-2
D: .
size: .
J: TRBJ2-7
CDR3: CASRIGGPEYEQYF
DNA: TGTGCCAGCAGGATAGGGGGGCCAGAATACGAGCAGTACTTC

V: TRBV12-3/TRBV12-4
D: .
size: .
J: TRBJ2-2
CDR3: CASSPVPSSGELFF
DNA: TGTGCCAGCAGTCCCGTCCCGAGTTCCGGGGAGCTGTTTTTT

V: TRBV6-5
D: TRBD1
size: .
J: TRBJ2-7
CDR3: CASRTGTENYEQYF
DNA: TGTGCCAGCAGAACCGGGACAGAAAACTACGAGCAGTACTTC

V: TRBV7-6
D: .
size: .
J: TRBJ1-6
CDR3: CASSFYPAVVRNSPLHF
DNA: TGTGCCAGCAGCTTTTACCCCGCCGTCGTTCGGAATTCACCCCTCCACTTT

V: TRBV7-2
D: .
size: .
J: TRBJ1-6
CDR3: CAAATRPANSPLHF
DNA: TGTGCAGCAGCTACGAGGCCAGCTAATTCACCCCTCCACTTT

V: TRBV7-8
D: .
size: .
J: TRBJ1-2
CDR3: CASSSSGEANYGYTF
DNA: TGTGCCAGCAGCTCCTCGGGGGAAGCTAACTATGGCTACACCTTC

V: TRBV5-4
D: .
size: .
J: TRBJ2-3
CDR3: CASSTPAGDTQYF
DNA: TGTGCCAGCAGCACTCCCGCCGGGGATACGCAGTATTTT

V: TRBV7-2
D: .
size: few
J: TRBJ2-1
CDR3: CASSSARTIYNEQFF
DNA: TGTGCCAGCAGCTCAGCCAGGACTATCTACAATGAGCAGTTCTTC

V: TRBV9
D: .
size: .
J: TRBJ2-1
CDR3: CASSVVGRSAYNEQFF
DNA: TGTGCCAGCAGCGTAGTGGGTCGGTCAGCCTACAATGAGCAGTTCTTC

V: TRBV11-2
D: .
size: few
J: TRBJ2-1
CDR3: CASSTPRVRDEQFF
DNA: TGTGCCAGCAGCACGCCGAGAGTGAGGGATGAGCAGTTCTTC

V: TRBV4-1
D: TRBD2
size: few
J: TRBJ2-1
CDR3: CASSQDLAGEVYNEQFF
DNA: TGCGCCAGCAGCCAAGATCTAGCGGGAGAGGTCTACAATGAGCAGTTCTTC

V: TRBV6-2/TRBV6-3
D: .
size: .
J: TRBJ2-3
CDR3: CASSYPGWRTSTDTQYF
DNA: TGTGCCAGCAGTTACCCCGGCTGGAGGACCAGCACAGATACGCAGTATTTT